These T cell receptor beta chains were read from a single sample in a study of beta chain features in type 1 diabetes. The assay was immunoSEQ multiplex PCR, and TCRdb's table has in-frame clones only and misses some. Of a few hundred thousand clones detected, approximately 11% appear once; the ten largest clones hold approximately 1.5%. Sequences were obtained from central memory CD4+ T cells from blood. The receptors shown here come from a man between 18 and 29 years old in good health. CDR3s include the opening cysteine and the closing phenylalanine or tryptophan. The order of the fields is clone size, CDR3 length, D gene, V gene, J gene, CDR3 DNA, CDR3 protein. D genes are given only for firm matches. Size values are once, few and many counts, or a class for expanded clones, and some rows have none.

.	15	TRBD1	TRBV7-2	TRBJ2-3	TGTGCCAGCAGCCGACCGGGACAGGGAGAGGGTACGCAGTATTTT	CASSRPGQGEGTQYF
.	12	.	TRBV6-1	TRBJ2-7	TGTGCCAGCAGTGCCCAGGGCTACGAGCAGTACTTC	CASSAQGYEQYF
few	12	.	TRBV18	TRBJ2-7	TGTGCCAGCTCACCGATGGGGTACGAGCAGTACTTC	CASSPMGYEQYF
few	11	.	TRBV28	TRBJ1-2	TGTGCCAGCAGTTTAGTCGGAGGCTACACCTTC	CASSLVGGYTF
few	16	.	TRBV5-6	TRBJ2-7	TGTGCCAGCAGCTTGGTGGGGACCCAGAGCTCCTACGAGCAGTACTTC	CASSLVGTQSSYEQYF
.	17	TRBD2	TRBV7-9	TRBJ2-3	TGTGCCAGCAGCTCACGGATAGCGGGAGGGGGCACAGATACGCAGTATTTT	CASSSRIAGGGTDTQYF
few	17	.	TRBV28	TRBJ2-3	TGTGCCAGCAGTTTATTCAGAGGTGGGGGATCCGCAGATACGCAGTATTTT	CASSLFRGGGSADTQYF
few	14	.	TRBV29-1	TRBJ2-7	TGCAGCCCAGGTGGAGCAGCGAGCTCCTACGAGCAGTACTTC	CSPGGAASSYEQYF
.	13	TRBD1	TRBV2	TRBJ2-7	TGTGCCAGCAGTAGGGACAGGGAATACGAGCAGTACTTC	CASSRDREYEQYF
few	12	.	TRBV27	TRBJ2-1	TGTGTTGTGGGATTAGGATACAATGAGCAGTTCTTC	CVVGLGYNEQFF
few	14	TRBD1	TRBV6-6	TRBJ1-2	TGTGCCAGCAGTTACGACCGGACAGGCCGCGGCTACACCTTC	CASSYDRTGRGYTF
few	13	.	TRBV30	TRBJ2-5	TGTGCCTGGAGTTTCTCGTACCAAGAGACCCAGTACTTC	CAWSFSYQETQYF
few	14	.	TRBV7-3	TRBJ1-1	TGTGCCAGCAGCCTATCCGGGGGAAACACTGAAGCTTTCTTT	CASSLSGGNTEAFF
.	12	.	TRBV5-1	TRBJ2-1	TGCGCCAGCAGCTTGGGTACGGGTGAGCAGTTCTTC	CASSLGTGEQFF
.	13	.	TRBV29-1	TRBJ1-4	TGCAGCGTCAGGACACCAACTAATGAAAAACTGTTTTTT	CSVRTPTNEKLFF
few	11	.	TRBV27	TRBJ2-4	TGTGCCAGCGCTTCCTTGGGCATTCAGTACTTC	CASASLGIQYF
few	11	.	TRBV20-1	TRBJ1-1	TGCAGTGCTAGTCGGCAATCCGAAGCTTTCTTT	CSASRQSEAFF
few	15	.	TRBV7-9	TRBJ1-2	TGTGCCAGCAGCCCAGGGTGGGGGGCTATGAACGGCTACACCTTC	CASSPGWGAMNGYTF
many	15	.	TRBV29-1	TRBJ1-1	TGCAGCGTTGCGGAGTCGGGGGGCATGAACACTGAAGCTTTCTTT	CSVAESGGMNTEAFF
.	14	.	TRBV27	TRBJ1-5	TGTGCCAGCAGTGTCCAGGGCGGGAAGCAGCCCCAGCATTTT	CASSVQGGKQPQHF
.	12	.	TRBV2	TRBJ2-3	TGTGCCAGCAGTGAAGGGACCGATACGCAGTATTTT	CASSEGTDTQYF
.	14	TRBD2	TRBV2	TRBJ2-1	TGTGCCAGCAACAGCGGGAGTTCCTACAATGAGCAGTTCTTC	CASNSGSSYNEQFF
many	13	.	TRBV27	TRBJ2-2	TGTGCCAGCAGTTTAAACGGGCACGGGGAGCTGTTTTTT	CASSLNGHGELFF
few	16	.	TRBV21-1	TRBJ2-5	TGTGCCAGCAGCAAACGGACCAGGGAAATTAAAGAGACCCAGTACTTC	CASSKRTREIKETQYF
.	16	.	TRBV30	TRBJ2-3	TGTGCCGCTTTCGGGTCTAGCGCCCTAAGCACAGATACGCAGTATTTT	CAAFGSSALSTDTQYF
few	13	.	TRBV28	TRBJ2-1	TGTGCCAGCAGTATACGGCCGGGACACTCGAAGTTCTTC	CASSIRPGHSKFF
.	16	.	TRBV14	TRBJ2-5	TGTGCCAGCAGCCGTCTGGCTCAGACGACCCAAGAGACCCAGTACTTC	CASSRLAQTTQETQYF